These 26 T cell receptor beta chains were sequenced from one sample in a study of cytomegalovirus exposure and HLA in healthy donors. Vbeta (60) and Jbeta (13) primers were used in the PCR. Generated by immunoSEQ multiplex PCR, the TCRdb table keeps only in-frame clones and is missing some. This table holds about 140,000 clones. Sequencing was carried out using PBMCs. These receptor sequences come from a man aged 35 to 55 in good health and CMV-seronegative.

The chain is built from TRBV11-1 and TRBJ1-1, with D possibly matching TRBD1 (5 bases). The CDR3 contains 13 residues. Trimming stripped 5 bases from V and 1 base from J, with 8 bases between. From germline, CDR1 is SGHAT and CDR2 FQDESV (reference sequence). The CDR3 region has the DNA TGTGCCAGCAGCCTCGACAGGAACACTGAAGCTTTCTTT. Its protein product is CASSLDRNTEAFF.

The chain combines TRBV2 with TRBJ2-7, with TRBD2 identical over 12 bases. V lost 6 bases and J lost 2; bases outside the gene matches: 2. The germline CDR1 and CDR2 sequences are SNHLY and FYNNEI. The CDR3 runs 14 residues. CDR3 region: CASRTSGGTYEQYF. CDR3 in DNA: TGTGCCAGCAGAACTAGCGGGGGGACCTACGAGCAGTACTTC. Based on the CDR3 plus reference TRBV2 and TRBJ2-7, the full variable domain is EPEVTQTPSHQVTQMGQEVILRCVPISNHLYFYWYRQILGQKVEFLVSFYNNEISEKSEIFDDQFSVERPDGSNFTLKIRSTKLEDSAMYFCASRTSGGTYEQYFGPGTRLTVT.

The chain carries TRBV7-9 and TRBJ2-7; 8 nucleotides align to TRBD1. The germline V gene encodes CDR1 SEHNR and CDR2 FQNEAQ (reference sequence). The V gene end was trimmed by 1 base and the J gene end by 5 bases; junction bases not matched to a gene: 4. This CDR3 comprises 14 residues. The CDR3 DNA sequence: TGTGCCAGCAGCTTAGGGACAGGGTGGAACGAGCAGTACTTC. Its protein product is CASSLGTGWNEQYF.

The chain employs TRBV6-4 and TRBJ2-1, with TRBD2 matching over 9 bases. Germline CDR1 and CDR2: MRHNA and SNTAGT. J gave up 7 bases and V 4 bases, and 8 bases lay outside the gene matches. The CDR3 totals 15 residues. CDR3 nucleotide sequence: TGTGCCAGCAGTGTCGAGACTAGCGGTTTTAATGAGCAGTTCTTC. As protein: CASSVETSGFNEQFF.

The chain combines TRBV13 with TRBJ2-7, with no clear D. This CDR3 is 16 amino acids long. Germline CDR1 and CDR2: PRHDT and FYEKMQ (reference sequence). The germline V and J ends were trimmed by 5 bases and 7 bases, with 24 bases remaining between them. The CDR3 loop is CASSQRVMVGSTEQYF. CDR3 coding DNA: TGTGCCAGCAGCCAGCGAGTGATGGTCGGCTCTACGGAGCAGTACTTC.

The CDR3 coding sequence is TGTGCCAGCAGTATGACAGGGGGAGGCACTGAAGCTTTCTTT. The encoded protein is CASSMTGGGTEAFF. The genes are TRBV27 and TRBJ1-1; 9 nucleotides match TRBD1. Trimming cost V 5 bases and J 4 bases; bases outside gene matches: 5. The CDR3 sequence is 14 residues long. CDR1 is MNHEY, CDR2 SMNVEV, per germline (reference sequence).

The chain joins TRBV6-5 to TRBJ1-2; TRBD1 agrees at 7 bases. V was clipped by 5 bases and J by 4 bases; unmatched bases: 4. The CDR3 consists of 13 residues. Germline values: CDR1 MNHEY, CDR2 SVGAGI. The CDR3 DNA reads as TGTGCCAGCAGTCAGGGGGTTAGCTATGGCTACACCTTC. Translating it yields CASSQGVSYGYTF.

This sequence joins TRBV6-5 and TRBJ1-4; maybe TRBD1 (6 bases). CDR1 is MNHEY and CDR2 is SVGAGI in the germline V gene. This CDR3 is built from 15 residues. V was shortened by 6 bases and J by 2 bases, with 13 bases between the two germline ends. The CDR3 DNA reads as TGTGCCAGCAGACCCGAGGGGGTCACTAATGAAAAACTGTTTTTT. Translation: CASRPEGVTNEKLFF.

The chain joins TRBV4-1 to TRBJ2-3; no firm D call. In germline, CDR1 is MGHRA, CDR2 YSYEKL. The V end was cut by 4 bases, the J end by 2 bases, with 4 bases between. The CDR3 sequence is 12 residues long. CDR3 region: CASSLFTDTQYF. The CDR3 DNA reads TGCGCCAGCAGCCTCTTCACAGATACGCAGTATTTT.

The chain carries TRBV6-1 and TRBJ1-6; weak D call: TRBD1 (5 bases). Germline values: CDR1 MNHNS, CDR2 SASEGT. The CDR3 totals 15 residues. V lost 3 bases to trimming and J lost 7 bases, with 13 bases between them. CDR3 region: CASSDAGGANSPLHF. CDR3 in DNA: TGTGCCAGCAGTGACGCCGGAGGGGCCAATTCACCCCTCCACTTT.

The chain recombines TRBV29-1 with TRBJ1-1, with no clear D. Trimming took 0 bases from V and 10 from J, leaving 12 bases between them. Germline assignment: CDR1 SQVTM and CDR2 ANQGSEA. The CDR3 totals 12 residues. The CDR3 loop is CSVEENEGTAFF. The DNA of the CDR3 is TGCAGCGTTGAAGAAAATGAGGGTACAGCTTTCTTT. Together with reference TRBV29-1 and TRBJ1-1, the CDR3 gives the full variable domain: SAVISQKPSRDICQRGTSLTIQCQVDSQVTMMFWYRQQPGQSLTLIATANQGSEATYESGFVIDKFPISRPNLTFSTLTVSNMSPEDSSIYLCSVEENEGTAFFGQGTRLTVV.

The chain recombines TRBV7-9 with TRBJ2-7; 9 nucleotides line up with TRBD1. From germline, CDR1 is SEHNR and CDR2 FQNEAQ (reference sequence). The CDR3 is 14 amino acids. J lost 2 bases, V lost 2 bases, and 1 base had no gene match. The CDR3 sequence: CASSLRDRAYEQYF. Here the CDR3 DNA reads TGTGCCAGCAGCTTAAGGGACAGGGCCTACGAGCAGTACTTC.

The V gene is TRBV7-2, the J gene TRBJ2-5; 10 nucleotides agree with TRBD2. Germline CDR1 reads SGHTA; CDR2 reads FQGNSA. V lost 6 bases to trimming and J lost 2 bases; unmatched junction nucleotides: 6. CDR3 length: 15 amino acids. The CDR3 DNA follows: TGTGCCAGCAGGCCCGGAGCGGGGGGGCAAGAGACCCAGTACTTC. It yields the protein CASRPGAGGQETQYF.

As DNA, the CDR3 is TGTGCCAGCACCAACTTTGTCTCTGGGGCCAACGTCCTGACTTTC. This codes for CASTNFVSGANVLTF. The chain recombines TRBV6-5 with TRBJ2-6, with unresolved D. Germline CDR1 MNHEY, CDR2 SVGAGI. This CDR3 is built from 15 residues. The ends were cut back, 7 bases at V and 0 bases at J, with 10 bases in the middle.

The V and J genes are TRBV4-3 and TRBJ2-3; TRBD2 is a possible D gene (5 bases). Germline V gene lookup returns CDR1 LGHNA and CDR2 YSLEER. The V end was cut by 2 bases, the J end by 0 bases, with 27 bases between. The CDR3 contains 21 residues. The CDR3 DNA reads TGCGCCAGCAGCCAATTTAGTCCGCCAACAATAGAGGGAGCTAGCACAGATACGCAGTATTTT. Translating it yields CASSQFSPPTIEGASTDTQYF.

V and J are TRBV4-2 and TRBJ2-2; 10 bases line up with TRBD2. The V gene's germline CDR1 is LGHNA and CDR2 YNFKEQ. The CDR3 is 16 amino acids. Germline trimming cut 6 bases from V and 2 bases from J; bases unmatched to any gene: 6. CDR3 sequence (DNA): TGTGCCAGCAGACCGCTAGCGGGGGCTAACACCGGGGAGCTGTTTTTT. Translating it yields CASRPLAGANTGELFF.

The chain is built from TRBV7-3 and TRBJ2-4, with 7 bases matching TRBD2. Per the germline V gene, CDR1 is SGHTA and CDR2 is FQGTGA. CDR3 length: 17 residues. J was trimmed by 0 bases and V by 5 bases; bases with no gene match: 10. The CDR3 is CASSPLARGVAKNIQYF. The CDR3 nucleotides are TGTGCCAGCAGCCCTCTTGCACGGGGGGTAGCCAAAAACATTCAGTACTTC.

The V gene is TRBV14, the J gene TRBJ2-7, with 8 bases lining up with TRBD1. This CDR3 has 14 amino acids. Germline V gene data show CDR1 as SGHDN and CDR2 as FVKESK. The junction had 7 bases not matched to a gene; V was cut back by 6 bases and J by 3 bases. The CDR3 region is CASSRSGGGYEQYF. For the CDR3, the DNA is TGTGCCAGCAGTCGATCAGGGGGCGGCTACGAGCAGTACTTC.

V gene TRBV7-9 combines with J gene TRBJ2-7, with 9 bases lining up with TRBD1. The CDR3 totals 14 residues. CDR1 and CDR2 (germline): SEHNR, FQNEAQ (reference sequence). The V gene end was trimmed by 4 bases and the J gene end by 4 bases; junction bases not matched to a gene: 5. CDR3 amino acids: CASSYNRGQYEQYF. The CDR3 DNA sequence: TGTGCCAGCAGCTATAACAGGGGGCAATACGAGCAGTACTTC.

This chain uses TRBV4-1 with TRBJ1-4, with 7 bases identical to TRBD1. CDR1 is MGHRA, CDR2 YSYEKL, per germline. This CDR3 has 14 amino acids. The trim removed 2 bases at V and 5 bases at J, leaving 2 bases unmatched. CDR3 region: CASSQPDRNEKLFF. In DNA form, the CDR3 reads TGCGCCAGCAGCCAACCGGACAGGAATGAAAAACTGTTTTTT.

This rearrangement joins TRBV6-6 to TRBJ2-3; TRBD2 matches at 9 bases. With 4 bases clipped from V and 3 bases from J, the junction kept 8 bases outside the gene matches. CDR3 size: 16 residues. The germline V gene encodes CDR1 MNHNY and CDR2 SVGAGI (reference sequence). Written as DNA, the CDR3 is TGTGCCAGCAGTTCCCTAGCGGGAACTCCAACAGATACGCAGTATTTT. It encodes CASSSLAGTPTDTQYF.

The chain couples TRBV27 to TRBJ2-7; 8 bases are a match to TRBD2. CDR1 MNHEY and CDR2 SMNVEV come from the germline V gene (reference sequence). J gave up 2 bases and V 5 bases, and 11 bases lay outside the gene matches. The CDR3 has 16 amino acids. For the CDR3, the DNA is TGTGCCAGCAGTCCCCGGGGCGGGGGGCCAACCTACGAGCAGTACTTC. Its protein product is CASSPRGGGPTYEQYF.

This rearrangement joins TRBV5-1 to TRBJ2-5; TRBD1 matches at 7 bases. CDR3 size: 15 residues. Germline CDR1 SGHRS, CDR2 YFSETQ. V was clipped by 3 bases and J by 3 bases; unmatched bases: 8. CDR3 DNA sequence: TGCGCCAGCAGCTGGACCGGGACAGAGAAAGAGACCCAGTACTTC. Amino acids: CASSWTGTEKETQYF.

The rearrangement links TRBV9 to TRBJ2-5, with a possible D match to TRBD2 (6 bases). Germline loops: CDR1 SGDLS, CDR2 YYNGEE. Trimming took off 0 bases at V and 5 bases at J, with 14 bases between the two ends. The CDR3 totals 15 residues. The CDR3 sequence is CASSVGQGGLETQYF. In DNA form, the CDR3 reads TGTGCCAGCAGCGTAGGTCAGGGAGGTTTGGAGACCCAGTACTTC.

The chain recombines TRBV7-3 with TRBJ2-3; TRBD2 matches at 10 bases. The V gene end was trimmed by 5 bases and the J gene end by 1 base; junction bases not matched to a gene: 3. This CDR3 spans 15 amino acids. CDR1 is SGHTA and CDR2 is FQGTGA in the germline V gene. The CDR3, as DNA: TGTGCCAGCAGCCCGGGACTAGCGCGCACAGATACGCAGTATTTT. Translation: CASSPGLARTDTQYF.

The chain uses TRBV7-9 and TRBJ2-7; 9 positions match TRBD2. This CDR3 spans 14 amino acids. V shed 4 bases, J shed 5 bases, and the junction held 6 bases outside the gene matches. Germline V gene lookup returns CDR1 SEHNR and CDR2 FQNEAQ (reference sequence). CDR3 in amino acids: CASSSSSGVNEQYF. The CDR3 DNA is TGTGCCAGCAGCTCCTCTAGCGGGGTTAACGAGCAGTACTTC.